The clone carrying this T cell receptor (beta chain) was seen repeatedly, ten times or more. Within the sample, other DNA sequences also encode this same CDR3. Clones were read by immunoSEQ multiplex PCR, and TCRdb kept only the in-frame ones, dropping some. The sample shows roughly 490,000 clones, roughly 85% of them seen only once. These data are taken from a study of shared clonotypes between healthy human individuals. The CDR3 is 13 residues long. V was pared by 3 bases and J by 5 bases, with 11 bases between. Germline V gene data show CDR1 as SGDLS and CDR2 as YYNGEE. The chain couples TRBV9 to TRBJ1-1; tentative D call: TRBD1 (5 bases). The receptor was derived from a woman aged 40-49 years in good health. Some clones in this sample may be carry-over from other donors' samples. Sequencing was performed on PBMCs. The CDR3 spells CASSAGTGTEAFF. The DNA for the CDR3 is TGTGCCAGCAGCGCGGGGACTGGAACTGAAGCTTTCTTT.